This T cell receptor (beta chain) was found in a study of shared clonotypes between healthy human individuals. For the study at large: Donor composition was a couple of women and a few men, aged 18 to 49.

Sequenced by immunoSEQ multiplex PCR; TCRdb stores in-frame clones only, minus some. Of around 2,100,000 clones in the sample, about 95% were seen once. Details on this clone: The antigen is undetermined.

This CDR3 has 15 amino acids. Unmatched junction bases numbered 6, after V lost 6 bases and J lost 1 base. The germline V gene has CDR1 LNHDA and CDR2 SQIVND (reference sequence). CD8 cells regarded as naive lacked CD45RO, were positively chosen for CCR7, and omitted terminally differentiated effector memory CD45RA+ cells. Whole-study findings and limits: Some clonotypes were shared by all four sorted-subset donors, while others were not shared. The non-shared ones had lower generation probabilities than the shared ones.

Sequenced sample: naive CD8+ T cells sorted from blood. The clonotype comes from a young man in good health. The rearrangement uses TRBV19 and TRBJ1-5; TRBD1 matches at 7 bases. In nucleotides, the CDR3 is TGTGCCAGTAGCCCAATGACAGGGAGCAATCAGCCCCAGCATTTT. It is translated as CASSPMTGSNQPQHF.